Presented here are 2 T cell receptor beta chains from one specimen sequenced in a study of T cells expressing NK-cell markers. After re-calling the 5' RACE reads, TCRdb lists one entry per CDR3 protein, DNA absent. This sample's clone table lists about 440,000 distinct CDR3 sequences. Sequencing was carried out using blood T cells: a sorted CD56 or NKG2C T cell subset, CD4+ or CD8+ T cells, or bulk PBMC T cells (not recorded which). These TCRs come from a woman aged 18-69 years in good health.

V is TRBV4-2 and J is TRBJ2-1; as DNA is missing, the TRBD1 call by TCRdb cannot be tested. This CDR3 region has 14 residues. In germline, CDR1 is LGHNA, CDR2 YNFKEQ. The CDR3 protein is CASSQDYMGGLWFF.

The CDR3: CASSSLAGDKNIQYF. The V and J genes are TRBV28 and TRBJ2-4; TCRdb names TRBD2, which stays unverified in the absence of DNA. This CDR3 has 15 amino acids. The V gene's germline CDR1 is MDHEN and CDR2 SYDVKM. Variable domain in full (rest from reference TRBV28 and TRBJ2-4): DVKVTQSSRYLVKRTGEKVFLECVQDMDHENMFWYRQDPGLGLRLIYFSYDVKMKEKGDIPEGYSVSREKKERFSLILESASTNQTSMYLCASSSLAGDKNIQYFGAGTRLSVL.